This TCR beta chain appears in the sequencing data of a study of graft-versus-host responses after intestinal transplantation. On the study more broadly: Every transplant recipient was induced with anti-thymocyte globulin, then maintained on tacrolimus and steroids for approximately three years.

This CDR3 comprises 15 residues. From germline, CDR1 is SEHNR and CDR2 FQNEAQ (reference sequence). V was clipped by 5 bases and J by 9 bases; unmatched bases: 14. Plating of some 200,000 CFSE-labeled responder cells was done together with some 200,000 irradiated, violet-dye-labeled stimulator cells. Profiled with immunoSEQ multiplex PCR; TCRdb holds only in-frame clones, not every one. This sample has 7,000 to 8,000 clones, with 30% found just once. This material consisted of alloreactive CD4+ T cells from a mixed lymphocyte reaction culture, taken before transplantation. Subset described: CFSE-low proliferating T cells sorted from approximately 6-day pre-transplant mixed lymphocyte reaction (GvH or HvG direction). The TCR sequence derives from a human patient who was an organ donor for intestinal transplantation. The J gene is TRBJ2-7, the V gene TRBV7-9, with 9 nucleotides matching TRBD1. In nucleotides, the CDR3 is TGTGCCAGCAGCCCCTCGACAGGGGGTGGTTCCGGGCAGTACTTC. It specifies CASSPSTGGGSGQYF.